This T cell receptor beta chain was retrieved from a study of T cells in narcolepsy. Looking at the study overall: Healthy controls were enrolled alongside patients with narcolepsy type 1 or type 2.

General observations from the study: Blood of same and different patients, but not healthy controls, reportedly held recurring autoreactive clonotypes. Comparing one patient's CSF and blood CD4+ clonotypes highlighted HCRT- and TRIB2-specific autoreactive clonotypes. No autoreactive T cell clone sequences appeared in some memory CD4+ repertoires.

Assay used: immunoSEQ multiplex PCR; TCRdb lists only in-frame clones, some missing. The sample lists approximately 25,000 clones, around 82% occurring once. A note on this clone: Its antigen is as yet unknown. The same CDR3 can be traced to other DNA sequences in this sample.

This CDR3 has 16 amino acids. CDR1 KGHSH and CDR2 LQKENI come from the germline V gene. The ends lost 1 base at V and 0 bases at J; junction bases unmatched: 0. The sample consisted of CD45RA- memory CD4+ T cells from PBMCs. This chain connects TRBV18 to TRBJ1-4; 9 nucleotides match TRBD1. This clonotype originated in a human donor with narcolepsy. The CDR3 sequence is CASSPRQGATNEKLFF. The CDR3, as DNA: TGTGCCAGCTCACCACGACAGGGGGCAACTAATGAAAAACTGTTTTTT.